These T cell receptor beta chains were read from a single sample in a study of blood T cell repertoires in COVID-19. Here immunoSEQ multiplex PCR was the method, and the copy in TCRdb shows in-frame clones only, minus some. The repertoire consists of under 65,000 clones, with around 73% occurring once and the leading ten covering around 5.4%. The sample comprised PBMCs or T cells enriched from blood (not recorded which). These receptors were collected from a woman aged 45-59 years with acute COVID-19. Both conserved end residues are part of each CDR3. The order of the fields is V gene, J gene, clone size, CDR3 protein. The size of a clone is reported for some rows only, either as once, few or many, or as a class for expanded clones.

TRBV2	TRBJ1-5	-	CASTFTGDGQPQHF
TRBV18	TRBJ1-3	-	CASSTPLRWTNPGNTIYF
TRBV11-2	TRBJ2-1	-	CASSSGLYNEQFF
TRBV7-7	TRBJ2-1	-	CASSAGQGAYNEQFF
TRBV4-1	TRBJ2-7	-	CASSQTGSSSYEQYF
TRBV6-1	TRBJ2-3	-	CASSEGLGLGTQYF
TRBV5-6	TRBJ1-2	-	CASSLGPWGQNYGYTF
TRBV5-4	TRBJ1-6	few	CASSPPGQGSNSPLHF
TRBV6-4	TRBJ1-4	-	CARRAATNEKLFF
TRBV19	TRBJ1-2	-	CASSIGNWEYGYTF
TRBV3-1/TRBV3-2	TRBJ1-2	-	CASSRKGDGYGYTF
TRBV2	TRBJ2-7	once	CASAGRGYEQYF
TRBV28	TRBJ1-4	-	CASSFAGKFGELFF
TRBV6-5	TRBJ1-5	once	CASSPGQSESEPQHF
TRBV5-1	TRBJ2-7	-	CASSLDPGVQDEQYF
TRBV28	TRBJ1-1	-	CASTPPDRGNTEAFF
TRBV28	TRBJ1-5	-	CASTDQGGVDQPQHF
TRBV18	TRBJ2-7	-	CASSPTGERQYF
TRBV19	TRBJ2-5	once	CASSISDGTGQETQYF
TRBV10-2	TRBJ1-6	-	CASSVHRESPLHF
TRBV7-2	TRBJ1-2	-	CASSFQGYGYTF
TRBV11-2	TRBJ2-2	-	CASSIGGAGTGELFF
TRBV24-1	TRBJ1-5	-	CARSGQLNQPQHF
TRBV10-3	TRBJ2-3	-	CAISERLAGEKPTDTQYF
TRBV2	TRBJ2-1	-	CASRASGGDYNEQFF
TRBV2	TRBJ2-7	-	CASAGDRVSTGQYF
TRBV13	TRBJ2-1	-	CASRPGGTGDEQFF
TRBV6-5	TRBJ1-5	-	CASTDRVNSNQPQHF
TRBV25-1	TRBJ2-1	-	CASSIGGGQQFF
TRBV6-5	TRBJ1-5	few	CASRTGIFNQPQHF
TRBV28	TRBJ2-3	-	CASSLSHTQYF
TRBV5-1	TRBJ2-2	-	CASSLGSSTGELFF
TRBV7-2	TRBJ1-2	few	CASSPGQGAHYGYTF
TRBV29-1	TRBJ1-2	-	CSVRRDNYGYTF
TRBV7-9	TRBJ1-2	few	CASSLGLNYGYTF
TRBV2	TRBJ1-5	-	CASKGGRVIQPQHF
TRBV28	TRBJ1-2	-	CASPGQANYGYTF
TRBV2	TRBJ2-1	few	CASSLAGGGGTYNEQFF
TRBV5-1	TRBJ1-2	-	CASSLWTGGYTF
TRBV6-5	TRBJ2-5	-	CASSYSSGASQETQYF
TRBV10-1	TRBJ2-7	-	CASSPGAGYEQYF
TRBV6-6	TRBJ2-2	-	CASRRTFSGELFF
TRBV9	TRBJ2-5	-	CASSVESGRETQYF
TRBV5-8	TRBJ1-5	once	CASSLAKGAGNQPQHF
TRBV19	TRBJ1-6	once	CASTQGDSYNSPLHF
TRBV19	TRBJ1-3	-	CASSITGQGGNTIYF
TRBV2	TRBJ2-1	few	CASRVGSVNNEQFF